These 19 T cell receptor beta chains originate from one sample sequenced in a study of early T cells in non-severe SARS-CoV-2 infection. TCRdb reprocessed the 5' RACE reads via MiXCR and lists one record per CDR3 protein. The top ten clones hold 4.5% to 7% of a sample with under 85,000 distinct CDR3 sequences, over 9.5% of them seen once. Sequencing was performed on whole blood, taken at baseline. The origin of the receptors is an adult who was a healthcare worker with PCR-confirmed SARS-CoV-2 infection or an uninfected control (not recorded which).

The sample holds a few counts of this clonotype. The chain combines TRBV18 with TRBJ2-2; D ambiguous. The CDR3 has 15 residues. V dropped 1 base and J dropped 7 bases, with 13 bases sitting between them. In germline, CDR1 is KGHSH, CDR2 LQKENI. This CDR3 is CASSPRELSVGELFF. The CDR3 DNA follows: TGTGCCAGCTCACCACGGGAACTCAGCGTCGGGGAGCTGTTTTTT.

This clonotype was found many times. The CDR3 reads CASRRTGVTDTQYF. The CDR3 nucleotides are TGTGCCAGCAGAAGGACAGGGGTGACAGATACGCAGTATTTT. This rearrangement joins TRBV6-1 to TRBJ2-3; 9 nucleotides line up with TRBD1. The CDR3 totals 14 residues. V shed 6 bases, J shed 3 bases, and the junction held 4 bases outside the gene matches. Germline lookup yields CDR1 MNHNS and CDR2 SASEGT.

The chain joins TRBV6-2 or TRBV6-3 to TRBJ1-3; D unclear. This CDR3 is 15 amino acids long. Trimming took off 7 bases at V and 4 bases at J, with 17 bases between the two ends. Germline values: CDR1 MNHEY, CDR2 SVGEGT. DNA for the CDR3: TGTGCCAGCAAGGACCCAACTCCGGGAGGAAACACCATATATTTT. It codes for CASKDPTPGGNTIYF.

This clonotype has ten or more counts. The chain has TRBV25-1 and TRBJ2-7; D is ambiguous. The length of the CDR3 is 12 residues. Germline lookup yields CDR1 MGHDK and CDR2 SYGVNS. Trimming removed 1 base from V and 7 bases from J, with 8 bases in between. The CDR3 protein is CASSELVGEQYF. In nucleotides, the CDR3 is TGTGCCAGCAGTGAATTGGTGGGAGAGCAGTACTTC.

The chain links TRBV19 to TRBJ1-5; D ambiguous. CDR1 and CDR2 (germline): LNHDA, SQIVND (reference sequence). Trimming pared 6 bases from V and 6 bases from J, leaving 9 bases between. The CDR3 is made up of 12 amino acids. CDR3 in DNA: TGTGCCAGTAGGGTTGCGAGTCAGCCCCAGCATTTT. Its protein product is CASRVASQPQHF.

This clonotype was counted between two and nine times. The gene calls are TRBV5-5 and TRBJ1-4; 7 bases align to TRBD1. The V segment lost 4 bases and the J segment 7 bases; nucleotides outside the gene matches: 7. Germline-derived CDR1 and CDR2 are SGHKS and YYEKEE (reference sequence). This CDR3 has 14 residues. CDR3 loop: CASSRTGQSEKLFF. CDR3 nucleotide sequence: TGTGCCAGCAGCCGGACAGGTCAGAGTGAAAAACTGTTTTTT.

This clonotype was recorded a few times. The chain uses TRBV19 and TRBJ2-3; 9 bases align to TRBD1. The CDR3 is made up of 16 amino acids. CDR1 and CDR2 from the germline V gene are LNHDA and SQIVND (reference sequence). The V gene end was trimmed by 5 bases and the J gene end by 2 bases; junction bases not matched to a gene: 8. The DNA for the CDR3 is TGTGCCAGTAGTCTCACCCGGGACAGGGTCACAGATACGCAGTATTTT. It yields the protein CASSLTRDRVTDTQYF.

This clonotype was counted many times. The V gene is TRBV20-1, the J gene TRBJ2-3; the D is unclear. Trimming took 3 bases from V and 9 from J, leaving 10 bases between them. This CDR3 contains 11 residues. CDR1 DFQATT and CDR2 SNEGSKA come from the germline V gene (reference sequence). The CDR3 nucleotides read TGCAGTGCTAGCACAAGCGAAACGCAGTATTTT. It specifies CSASTSETQYF.

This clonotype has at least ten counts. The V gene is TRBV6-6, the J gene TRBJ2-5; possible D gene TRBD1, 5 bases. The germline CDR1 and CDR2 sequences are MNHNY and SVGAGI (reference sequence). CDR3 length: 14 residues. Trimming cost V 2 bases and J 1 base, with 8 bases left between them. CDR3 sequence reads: CASSYRQGQETQYF. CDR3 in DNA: TGTGCCAGCAGTTACCGGCAGGGCCAAGAGACCCAGTACTTC.

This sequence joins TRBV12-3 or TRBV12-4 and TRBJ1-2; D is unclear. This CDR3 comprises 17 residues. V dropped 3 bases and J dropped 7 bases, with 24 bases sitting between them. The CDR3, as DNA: TGTGCCAGCAGTTTCTCGAGTCCGAGGCAAACGAGGAGTGGCTACACCTTC. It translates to CASSFSSPRQTRSGYTF.

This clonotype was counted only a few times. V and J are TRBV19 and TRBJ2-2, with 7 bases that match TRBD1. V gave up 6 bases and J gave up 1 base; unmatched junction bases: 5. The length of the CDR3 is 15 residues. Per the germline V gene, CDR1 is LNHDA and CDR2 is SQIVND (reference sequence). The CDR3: CASSVTGVNTGELFF. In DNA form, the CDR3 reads TGTGCCAGTAGCGTCACAGGGGTGAACACCGGGGAGCTGTTTTTT.

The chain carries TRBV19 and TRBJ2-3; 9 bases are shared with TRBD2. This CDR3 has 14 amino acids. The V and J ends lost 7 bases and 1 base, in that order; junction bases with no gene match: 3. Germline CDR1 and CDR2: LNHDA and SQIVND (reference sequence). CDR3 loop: CASIASGGTDTQYF. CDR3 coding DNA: TGTGCCAGTATAGCTAGCGGGGGCACAGATACGCAGTATTTT.

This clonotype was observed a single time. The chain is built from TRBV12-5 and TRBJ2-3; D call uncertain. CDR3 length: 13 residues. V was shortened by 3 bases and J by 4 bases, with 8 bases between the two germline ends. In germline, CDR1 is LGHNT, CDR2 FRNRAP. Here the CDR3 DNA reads TGTGCTAGTGGTTTCCGAGACCCAGATACGCAGTATTTT. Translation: CASGFRDPDTQYF.

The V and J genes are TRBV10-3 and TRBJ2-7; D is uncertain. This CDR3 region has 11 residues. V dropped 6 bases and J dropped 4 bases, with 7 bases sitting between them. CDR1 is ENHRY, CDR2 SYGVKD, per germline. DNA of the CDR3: TGTGCCATCAGGGTGGAATACGAGCAGTACTTC. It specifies CAIRVEYEQYF.

CDR3 bases: TGCGCCAGCAGCTCCCCAGGAGGGCGCGGGTCCACCGGGGAGCTGTTTTTT. Translated, it gives CASSSPGGRGSTGELFF. The rearrangement joins TRBV5-1 to TRBJ2-2, with a tentative D call TRBD2 (6 bases). Trimming took 3 bases from V and 4 from J, leaving 19 bases between them. Germline V gives CDR1 SGHRS, CDR2 YFSETQ. This CDR3 region has 17 residues.

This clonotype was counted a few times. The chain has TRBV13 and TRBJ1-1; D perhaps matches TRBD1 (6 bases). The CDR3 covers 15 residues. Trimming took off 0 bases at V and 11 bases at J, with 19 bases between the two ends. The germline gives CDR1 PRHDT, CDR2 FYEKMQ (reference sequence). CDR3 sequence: CASSLGQGNLFRAFF. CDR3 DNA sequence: TGTGCCAGCAGCTTAGGACAGGGTAATCTATTCCGCGCTTTCTTT.

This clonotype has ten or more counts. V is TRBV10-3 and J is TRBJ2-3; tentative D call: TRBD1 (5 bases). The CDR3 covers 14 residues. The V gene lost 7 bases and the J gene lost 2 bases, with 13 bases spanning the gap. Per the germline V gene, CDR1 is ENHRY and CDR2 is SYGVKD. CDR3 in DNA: TGTGCCATCATGGGCACAGGTTTCACAGATACGCAGTATTTT. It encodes CAIMGTGFTDTQYF.

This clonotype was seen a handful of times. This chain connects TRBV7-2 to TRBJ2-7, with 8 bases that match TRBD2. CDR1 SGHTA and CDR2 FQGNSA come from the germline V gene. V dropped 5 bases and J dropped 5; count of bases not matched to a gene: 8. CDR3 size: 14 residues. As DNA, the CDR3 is TGTGCCAGCAGCCATAGCGGGACTGGGAACGAGCAGTACTTC. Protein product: CASSHSGTGNEQYF. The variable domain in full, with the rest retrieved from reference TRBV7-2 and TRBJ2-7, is GAGVSQSPSNKVTEKGKDVELRCDPISGHTALYWYRQSLGQGLEFLIYFQGNSAPDKSGLPSDRFSAERTGGSVSTLTIQRTQQEDSAVYLCASSHSGTGNEQYFGPGTRLTVT.

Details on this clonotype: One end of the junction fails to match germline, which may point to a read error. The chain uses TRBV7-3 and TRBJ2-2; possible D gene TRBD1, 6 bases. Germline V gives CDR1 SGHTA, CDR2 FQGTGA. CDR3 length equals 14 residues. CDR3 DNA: TGTGTCAGCAGCTGGGGGCGGAACACCGGGGAGCTGTTTTTT. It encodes CVSSWGRNTGELFF.